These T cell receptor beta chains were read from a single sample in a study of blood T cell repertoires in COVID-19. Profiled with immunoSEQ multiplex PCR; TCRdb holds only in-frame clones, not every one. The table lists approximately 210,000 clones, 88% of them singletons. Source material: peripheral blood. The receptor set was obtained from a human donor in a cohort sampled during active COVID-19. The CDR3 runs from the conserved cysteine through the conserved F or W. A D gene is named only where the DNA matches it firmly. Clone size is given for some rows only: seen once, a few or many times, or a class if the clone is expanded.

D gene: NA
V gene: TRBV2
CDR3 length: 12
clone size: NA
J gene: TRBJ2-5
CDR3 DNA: TGTGCCAGCAACCACAGGGTTGAGACCCAGTACTTC
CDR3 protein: CASNHRVETQYF

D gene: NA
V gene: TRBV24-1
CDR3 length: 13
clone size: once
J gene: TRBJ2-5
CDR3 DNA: TGTGCCACCAGTGACCCGGCCGGGGAGACCCAGTACTTC
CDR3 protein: CATSDPAGETQYF

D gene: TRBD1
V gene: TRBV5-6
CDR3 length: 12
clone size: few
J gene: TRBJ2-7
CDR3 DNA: TGTGCCAGCAGCTCACACCGGGACAGGGAGAACTTC
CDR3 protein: CASSSHRDRENF

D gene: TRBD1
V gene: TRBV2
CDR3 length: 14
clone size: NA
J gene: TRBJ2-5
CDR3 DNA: TGTGCCAGTCCGGGGACAGGGAGCCAAGAGACCCAGTACTTC
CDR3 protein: CASPGTGSQETQYF

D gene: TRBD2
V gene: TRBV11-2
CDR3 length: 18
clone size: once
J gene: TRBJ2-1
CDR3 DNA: TGTGCCAGCAGCTTCGGTAGCGGGGAGCTACCCTCCTACAATGAGCAGTTCTTC
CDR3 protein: CASSFGSGELPSYNEQFF

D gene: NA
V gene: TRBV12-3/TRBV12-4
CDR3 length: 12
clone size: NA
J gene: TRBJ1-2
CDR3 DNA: TGTGCCAGCAGGGCCCACAGCTATGGCTACACCTTC
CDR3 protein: CASRAHSYGYTF

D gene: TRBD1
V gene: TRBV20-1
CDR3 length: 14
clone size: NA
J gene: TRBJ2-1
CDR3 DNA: TGCAGTGCTAGTCACCGGGACAGGGGCGATGAGCAGTTCTTC
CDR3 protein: CSASHRDRGDEQFF

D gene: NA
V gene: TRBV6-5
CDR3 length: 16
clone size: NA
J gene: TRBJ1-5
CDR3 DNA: TGTGCCAGCAGTTACTCCGAAAGACAGTCAAATCAGCCCCAGCATTTT
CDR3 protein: CASSYSERQSNQPQHF

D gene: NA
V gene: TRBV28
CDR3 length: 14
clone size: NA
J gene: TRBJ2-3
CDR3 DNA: TGTGCCAGCAGTCCGGACCGTCGAGGGGATACGCAGTATTTT
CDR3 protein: CASSPDRRGDTQYF

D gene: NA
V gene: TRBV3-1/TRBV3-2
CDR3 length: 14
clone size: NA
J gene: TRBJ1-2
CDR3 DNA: TGTGCCAGCAGCCCCGCCTACCCCGGGTCTGGCTACACCTTC
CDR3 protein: CASSPAYPGSGYTF

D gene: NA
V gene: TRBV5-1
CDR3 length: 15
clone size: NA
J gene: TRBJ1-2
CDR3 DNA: TGCGCCAGCAGCTTGGGGCAGGAAGGGGCCTATGGCTACACCTTC
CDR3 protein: CASSLGQEGAYGYTF

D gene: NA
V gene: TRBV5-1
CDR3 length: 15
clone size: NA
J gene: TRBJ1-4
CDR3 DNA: TGCGCCAGCAGCTCGGGATCGGGGGGGCGTGAAAAACTGTTTTTT
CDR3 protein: CASSSGSGGREKLFF

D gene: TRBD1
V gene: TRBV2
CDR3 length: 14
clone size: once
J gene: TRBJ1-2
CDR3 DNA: TGTGCCAGCAGGAAGGAACAGGGGGCTGGGGGCTACACCTTC
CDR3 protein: CASRKEQGAGGYTF

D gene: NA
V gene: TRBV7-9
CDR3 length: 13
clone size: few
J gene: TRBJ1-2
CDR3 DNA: TGTGCCAGCAGCCCTGAGACAGGATTGGTCTACACCTTC
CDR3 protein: CASSPETGLVYTF

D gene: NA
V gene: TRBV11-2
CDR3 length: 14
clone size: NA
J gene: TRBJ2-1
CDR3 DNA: TGTGCCAGCAGCCCGGGACTGGAATACAATGAGCAGTTCTTC
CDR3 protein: CASSPGLEYNEQFF

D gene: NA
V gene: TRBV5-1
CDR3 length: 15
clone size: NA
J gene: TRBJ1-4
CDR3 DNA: TGCGCCAGCAGCCCGCAGCGGGCGCCTAATGAAAAACTGTTTTTT
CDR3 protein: CASSPQRAPNEKLFF

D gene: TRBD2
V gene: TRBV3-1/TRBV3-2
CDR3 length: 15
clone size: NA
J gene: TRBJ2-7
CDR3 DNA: TGTGCCAGCAGCCACCTTAGCGGGAAACCCTACGAGCAGTACTTC
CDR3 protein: CASSHLSGKPYEQYF

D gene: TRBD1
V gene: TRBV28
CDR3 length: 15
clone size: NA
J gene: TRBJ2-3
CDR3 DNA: TGTGCCAGCACCCCTCGGACAGGGACATCGGATACGCAGTATTTT
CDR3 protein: CASTPRTGTSDTQYF

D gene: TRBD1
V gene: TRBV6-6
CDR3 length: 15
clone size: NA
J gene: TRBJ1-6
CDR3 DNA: TGTGCCAGCAGTTACGGACAGGTTAATAATTCACCCCTCCACTTT
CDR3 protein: CASSYGQVNNSPLHF

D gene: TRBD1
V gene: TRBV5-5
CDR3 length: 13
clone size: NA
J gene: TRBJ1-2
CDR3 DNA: TGTGCCAGCAGCTCGGGACAGGCCTATGGCTACACCTTC
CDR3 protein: CASSSGQAYGYTF

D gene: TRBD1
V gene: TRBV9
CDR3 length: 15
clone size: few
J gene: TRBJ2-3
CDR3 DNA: TGTGCCAGCAGCCCAGGGACAGTGATCACAGATACGCAGTATTTT
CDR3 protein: CASSPGTVITDTQYF

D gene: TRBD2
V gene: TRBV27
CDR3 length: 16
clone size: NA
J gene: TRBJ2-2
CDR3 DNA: TGTGCCAGCAGTCCCCGGGGACTAGGGACGGACGGGGAGCTGTTTTTT
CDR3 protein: CASSPRGLGTDGELFF

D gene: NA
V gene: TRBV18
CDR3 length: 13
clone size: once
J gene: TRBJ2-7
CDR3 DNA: TGTGCCAGCTCAGGCGGTAGTGCCTACGAGCAGTACTTC
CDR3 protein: CASSGGSAYEQYF

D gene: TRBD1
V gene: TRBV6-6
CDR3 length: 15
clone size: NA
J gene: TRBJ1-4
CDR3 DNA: TGTGCCAGCAGTAGGGACAGGGTATCTAATGAAAAACTGTTTTTT
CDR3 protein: CASSRDRVSNEKLFF

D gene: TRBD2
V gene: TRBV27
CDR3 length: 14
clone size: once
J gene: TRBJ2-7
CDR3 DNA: TGTGCCAGCTCACGGCTTAGCGGGAGCCTACCCAGAAGCTTC
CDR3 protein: CASSRLSGSLPRSF